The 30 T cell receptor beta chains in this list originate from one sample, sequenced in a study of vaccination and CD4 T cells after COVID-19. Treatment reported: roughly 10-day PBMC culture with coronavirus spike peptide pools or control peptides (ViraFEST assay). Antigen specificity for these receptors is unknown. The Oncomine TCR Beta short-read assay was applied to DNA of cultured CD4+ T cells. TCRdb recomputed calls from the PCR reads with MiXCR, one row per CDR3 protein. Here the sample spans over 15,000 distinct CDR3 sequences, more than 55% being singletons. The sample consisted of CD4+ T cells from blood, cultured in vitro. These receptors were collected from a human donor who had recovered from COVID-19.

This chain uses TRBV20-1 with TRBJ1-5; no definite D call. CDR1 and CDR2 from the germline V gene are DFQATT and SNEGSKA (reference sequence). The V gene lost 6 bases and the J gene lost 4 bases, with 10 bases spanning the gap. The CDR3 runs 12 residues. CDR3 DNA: TGCAGTGCCTCGATGAAGAATCAGCCCCAGCATTTT. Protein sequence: CSASMKNQPQHF.

CDR3 residues: CASPSGRSTKYTEAFF. CDR3 coding DNA: TGTGCCAGCCCTTCGGGCCGCTCCACTAAGTACACTGAAGCTTTCTTT. The chain links TRBV25-1 to TRBJ1-1; D is undetermined. Germline V gene sequence: CDR1 MGHDK, CDR2 SYGVNS. The V end was cut by 8 bases, the J end by 3 bases, with 22 bases between. This CDR3 comprises 16 residues. Supplemented by reference TRBV25-1 and TRBJ1-1, the full variable domain reads EADIYQTPRYLVIGTGKKITLECSQTMGHDKMYWYQQDPGMELHLIHYSYGVNSTEKGDLSSESTVSRIRTEHFPLTLESARPSHTSQYLCASPSGRSTKYTEAFFGQGTRLTVV.

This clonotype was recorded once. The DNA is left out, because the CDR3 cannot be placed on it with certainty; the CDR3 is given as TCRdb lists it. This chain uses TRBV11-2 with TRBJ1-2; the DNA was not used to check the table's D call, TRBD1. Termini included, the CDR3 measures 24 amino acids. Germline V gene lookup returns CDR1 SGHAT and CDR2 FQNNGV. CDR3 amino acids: CASSLNYRLSYEQYFGPGSYGYTF.

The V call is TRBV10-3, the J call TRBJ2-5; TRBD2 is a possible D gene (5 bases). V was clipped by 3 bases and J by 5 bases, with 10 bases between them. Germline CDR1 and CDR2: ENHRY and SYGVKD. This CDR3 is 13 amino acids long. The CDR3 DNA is TGTGCCATCAGTGAAACCACGGGGGAGACCCAGTACTTC. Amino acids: CAISETTGETQYF.

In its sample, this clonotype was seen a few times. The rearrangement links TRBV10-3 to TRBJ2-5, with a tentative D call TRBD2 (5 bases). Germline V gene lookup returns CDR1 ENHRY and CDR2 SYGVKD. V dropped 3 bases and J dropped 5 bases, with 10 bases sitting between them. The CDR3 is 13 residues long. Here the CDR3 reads CAISETRAETQYF. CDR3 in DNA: TGTGCCATCAGTGAAACTAGAGCCGAGACCCAGTACTTC.

The CDR3 region is CASSSTGGDTEAFF. In DNA, the CDR3 is TGTGCCAGCAGCTCGACAGGGGGGGACACTGAAGCTTTCTTT. V gene TRBV7-9 combines with J gene TRBJ1-1, with 9 bases fitting TRBD1. Losses at the gene ends were 4 bases for V and 3 bases for J; bases not matched to a gene: 3. CDR3 length equals 14 residues. CDR1 is SEHNR, CDR2 FQNEAQ, per germline (reference sequence).

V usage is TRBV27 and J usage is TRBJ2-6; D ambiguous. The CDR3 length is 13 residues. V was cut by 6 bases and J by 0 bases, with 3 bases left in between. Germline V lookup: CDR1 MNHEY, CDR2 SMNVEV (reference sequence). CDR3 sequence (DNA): TGTGCCAGCAGGACCTCTGGGGCCAACGTCCTGACTTTC. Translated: CASRTSGANVLTF. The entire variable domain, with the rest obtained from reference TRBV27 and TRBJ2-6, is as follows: EAQVTQNPRYLITVTGKKLTVTCSQNMNHEYMSWYRQDPGLGLRQIYYSMNVEVTDKGDVPEGYKVSRKEKRNFPLILESPSPNQTSLYFCASRTSGANVLTFGAGSRLTVL.

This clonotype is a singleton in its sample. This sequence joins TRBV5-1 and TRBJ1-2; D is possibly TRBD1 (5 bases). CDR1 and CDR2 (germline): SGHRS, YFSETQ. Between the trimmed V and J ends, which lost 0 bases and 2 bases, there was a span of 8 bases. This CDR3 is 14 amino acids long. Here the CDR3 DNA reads TGCGCCAGCAGCTTGGGGGGCATAAACTATGGCTACACCTTC. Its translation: CASSLGGINYGYTF.

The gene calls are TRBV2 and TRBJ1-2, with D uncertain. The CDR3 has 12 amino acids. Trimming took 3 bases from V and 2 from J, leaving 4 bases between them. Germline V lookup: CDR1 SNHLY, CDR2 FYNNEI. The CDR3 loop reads CASSDSNYGYTF. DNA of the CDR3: TGTGCCAGCAGTGACAGCAACTATGGCTACACCTTC.

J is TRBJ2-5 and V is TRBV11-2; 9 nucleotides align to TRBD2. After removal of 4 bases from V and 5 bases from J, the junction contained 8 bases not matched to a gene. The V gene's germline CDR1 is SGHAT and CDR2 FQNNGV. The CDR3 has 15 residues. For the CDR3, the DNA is TGTGCCAGCAGCTCGGGACTAGCCACACGGGAGACCCAGTACTTC. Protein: CASSSGLATRETQYF.

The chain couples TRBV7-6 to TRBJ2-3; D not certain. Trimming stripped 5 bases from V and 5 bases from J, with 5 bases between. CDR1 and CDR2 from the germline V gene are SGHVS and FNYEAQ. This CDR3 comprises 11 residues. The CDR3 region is CASSNRDTQYF. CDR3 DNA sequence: TGTGCCAGCAGCAACCGAGATACGCAGTATTTT.

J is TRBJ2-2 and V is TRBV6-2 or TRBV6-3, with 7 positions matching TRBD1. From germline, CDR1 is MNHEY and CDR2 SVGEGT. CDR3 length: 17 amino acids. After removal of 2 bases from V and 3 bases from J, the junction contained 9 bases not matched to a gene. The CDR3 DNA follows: TGTGCCAGCAGTTACCCCGCCGAACAGGGGTACACCGGGGAGCTGTTTTTT. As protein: CASSYPAEQGYTGELFF.

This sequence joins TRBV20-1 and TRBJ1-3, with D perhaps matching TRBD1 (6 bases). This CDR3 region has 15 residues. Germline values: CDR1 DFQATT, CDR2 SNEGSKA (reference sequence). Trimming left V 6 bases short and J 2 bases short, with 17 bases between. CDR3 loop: CSALNRDEAGNTIYF. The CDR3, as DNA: TGCAGTGCCCTAAACAGGGATGAGGCTGGAAACACCATATATTTT.

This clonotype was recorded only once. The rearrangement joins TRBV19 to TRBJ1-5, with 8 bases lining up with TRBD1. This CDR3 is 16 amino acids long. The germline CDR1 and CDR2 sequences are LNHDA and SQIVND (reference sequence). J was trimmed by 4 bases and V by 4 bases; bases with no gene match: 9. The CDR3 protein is CASSRETGEVNQPQHF. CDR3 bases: TGTGCCAGTAGTAGGGAGACAGGGGAGGTAAATCAGCCCCAGCATTTT.

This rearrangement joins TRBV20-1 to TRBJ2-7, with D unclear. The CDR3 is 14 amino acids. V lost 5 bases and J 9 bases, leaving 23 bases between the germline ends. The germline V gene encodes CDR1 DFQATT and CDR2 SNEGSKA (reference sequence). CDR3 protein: CSARPGPFDQGQYF. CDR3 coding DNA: TGCAGTGCTCGCCCGGGCCCTTTCGACCAAGGGCAGTACTTC.

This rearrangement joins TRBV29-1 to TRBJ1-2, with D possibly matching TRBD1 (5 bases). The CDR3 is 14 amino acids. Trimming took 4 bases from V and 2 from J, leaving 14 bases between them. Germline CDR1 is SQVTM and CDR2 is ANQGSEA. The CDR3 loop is CSVVPREGNYGYTF. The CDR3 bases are TGCAGCGTTGTACCCCGGGAGGGGAACTATGGCTACACCTTC.

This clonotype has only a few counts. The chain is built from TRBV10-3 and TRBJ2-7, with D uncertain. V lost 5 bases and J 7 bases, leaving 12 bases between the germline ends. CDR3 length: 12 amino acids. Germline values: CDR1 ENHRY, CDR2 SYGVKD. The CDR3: CAISTTVEEQYF. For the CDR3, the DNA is TGTGCCATCAGTACGACGGTGGAAGAGCAGTACTTC.

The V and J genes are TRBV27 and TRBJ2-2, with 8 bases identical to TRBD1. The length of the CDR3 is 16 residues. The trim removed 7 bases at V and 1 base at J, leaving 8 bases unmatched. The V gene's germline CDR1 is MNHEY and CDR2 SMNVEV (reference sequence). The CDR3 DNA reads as TGTGCCAGCAAGGTACAGGGGGATCTGAACACCGGGGAGCTGTTTTTT. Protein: CASKVQGDLNTGELFF.

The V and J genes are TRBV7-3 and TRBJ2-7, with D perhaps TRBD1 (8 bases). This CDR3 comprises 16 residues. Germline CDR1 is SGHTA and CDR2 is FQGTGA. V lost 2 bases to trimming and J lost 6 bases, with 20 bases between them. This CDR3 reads CASSLSTGAGEGEQYF. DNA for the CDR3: TGTGCCAGCAGCTTATCGACAGGGGCGGGAGAAGGCGAGCAGTACTTC.

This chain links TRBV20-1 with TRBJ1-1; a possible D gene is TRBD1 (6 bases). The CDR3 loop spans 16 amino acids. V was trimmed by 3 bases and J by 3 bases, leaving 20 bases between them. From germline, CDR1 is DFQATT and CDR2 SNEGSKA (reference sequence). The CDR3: CSASPLQGLRYTEAFF. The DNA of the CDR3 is TGCAGTGCTAGCCCCCTACAGGGCCTGCGGTACACTGAAGCTTTCTTT.

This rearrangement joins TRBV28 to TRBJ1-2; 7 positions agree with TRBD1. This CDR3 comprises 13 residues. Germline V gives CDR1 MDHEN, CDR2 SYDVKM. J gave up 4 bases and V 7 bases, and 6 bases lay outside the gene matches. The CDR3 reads CASTPNRGYGYTF. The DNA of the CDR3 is TGTGCCAGCACCCCGAACAGGGGCTATGGCTACACCTTC.

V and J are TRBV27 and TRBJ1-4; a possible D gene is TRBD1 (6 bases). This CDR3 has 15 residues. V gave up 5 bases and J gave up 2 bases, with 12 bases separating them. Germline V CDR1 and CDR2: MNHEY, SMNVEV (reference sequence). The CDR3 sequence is CASSGRGRTNEKLFF. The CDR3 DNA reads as TGTGCCAGCAGTGGGAGGGGGAGGACTAATGAAAAACTGTTTTTT.

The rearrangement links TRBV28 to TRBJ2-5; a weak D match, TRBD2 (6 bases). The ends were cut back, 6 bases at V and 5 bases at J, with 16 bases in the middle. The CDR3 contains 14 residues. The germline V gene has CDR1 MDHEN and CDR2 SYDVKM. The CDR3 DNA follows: TGTGCCAGCAGGACAGCGGGCCTACGGGAGACCCAGTACTTC. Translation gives CASRTAGLRETQYF. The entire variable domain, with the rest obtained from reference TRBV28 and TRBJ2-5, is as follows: DVKVTQSSRYLVKRTGEKVFLECVQDMDHENMFWYRQDPGLGLRLIYFSYDVKMKEKGDIPEGYSVSREKKERFSLILESASTNQTSMYLCASRTAGLRETQYFGPGTRLLVL.

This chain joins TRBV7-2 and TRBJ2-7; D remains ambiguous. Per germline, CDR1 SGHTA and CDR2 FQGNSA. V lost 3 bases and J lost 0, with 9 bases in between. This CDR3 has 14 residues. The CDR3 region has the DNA TGTGCCAGCAGCTTTATGGCGGTCTCCTACGAGCAGTACTTC. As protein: CASSFMAVSYEQYF. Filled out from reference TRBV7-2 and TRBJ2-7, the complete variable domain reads GAGVSQSPSNKVTEKGKDVELRCDPISGHTALYWYRQSLGQGLEFLIYFQGNSAPDKSGLPSDRFSAERTGGSVSTLTIQRTQQEDSAVYLCASSFMAVSYEQYFGPGTRLTVT.

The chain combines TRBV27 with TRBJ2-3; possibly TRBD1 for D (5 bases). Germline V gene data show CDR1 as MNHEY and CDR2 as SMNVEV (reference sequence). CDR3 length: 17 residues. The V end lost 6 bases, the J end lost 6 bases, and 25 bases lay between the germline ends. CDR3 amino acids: CASRLSLQVIHEDTQYF. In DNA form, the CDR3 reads TGTGCCAGCAGACTTTCACTACAGGTAATCCACGAGGATACGCAGTATTTT.

CDR3 nucleotides: TGTGCCAGCATCCAAACAGGGCCTGGTCAGCCCCAGCATTTT. It translates to CASIQTGPGQPQHF. The chain is built from TRBV12-3 or TRBV12-4 and TRBJ1-5; D may be TRBD1 (6 bases). The length of the CDR3 is 14 residues. Deletions cut 7 bases from V and 6 bases from J, with 16 bases between.

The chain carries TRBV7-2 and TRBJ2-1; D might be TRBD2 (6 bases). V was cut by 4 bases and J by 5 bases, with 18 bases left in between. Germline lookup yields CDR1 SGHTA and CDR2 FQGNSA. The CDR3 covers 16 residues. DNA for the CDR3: TGTGCCAGCAGCTCTCGGAGGGCCGGTTTCAACAATGAGCAGTTCTTC. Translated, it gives CASSSRRAGFNNEQFF.

CDR3 region: CAISVRQGRPEQYF. CDR3 in DNA: TGTGCCATCAGTGTCCGACAGGGGAGGCCCGAGCAGTACTTC. V and J are TRBV10-3 and TRBJ2-7; 8 nucleotides match TRBD1. The germline V gene encodes CDR1 ENHRY and CDR2 SYGVKD. The CDR3 contains 14 residues. V shed 4 bases and J 6 bases; nucleotides not matched to a gene: 8.

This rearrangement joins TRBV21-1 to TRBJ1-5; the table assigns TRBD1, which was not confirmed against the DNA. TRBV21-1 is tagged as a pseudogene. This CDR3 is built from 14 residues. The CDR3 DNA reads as TGTGCCAGCAGCAAAGGCGACGGGAAGCAGCCCCAGCATTTT. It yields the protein CASSKGDGKQPQHF.

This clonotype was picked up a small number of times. Here the CDR3 reads CAWNILAGAGETQYF. CDR3 coding DNA: TGTGCCTGGAATATTCTAGCGGGAGCAGGGGAGACCCAGTACTTC. The chain has TRBV30 and TRBJ2-5; 10 nucleotides line up with TRBD2. The CDR3 loop spans 15 amino acids. Germline values: CDR1 GTSNPN, CDR2 SVGIG (reference sequence). J was trimmed by 5 bases and V by 4 bases; bases with no gene match: 10.